A single sample gave rise to the 25 T cell receptor beta chains below, sequenced in a study of blood T cell repertoires in COVID-19. Some clones are missing from TCRdb's copy, which holds only in-frame ones; the method was immunoSEQ multiplex PCR. The sample holds 250,000 or so clones, roughly nine tenths seen once. Sequencing was done on a sample of PBMCs or T cells enriched from blood (not recorded which). These receptors were taken from a human donor in a cohort exposed to, infected with or recovered from COVID-19 (not recorded which). The donor label of this sample is uncertain.

V usage is TRBV6-5 and J usage is TRBJ1-1; no firm D call. Trimming removed 11 bases at V and 8 bases at J, with 18 bases between. Germline V gene data show CDR1 as MNHEY and CDR2 as SVGAGI. This CDR3 contains 12 residues. As DNA, the CDR3 is TGTGCCTCAAACGTAGTGGAGACGGAAGCTTTCTTT. It is translated as CASNVVETEAFF.

V gene TRBV19 combines with J gene TRBJ1-1; D remains unclear. Trimming took 0 bases from V and 2 from J, leaving 7 bases between them. Germline-derived CDR1 and CDR2 are LNHDA and SQIVND (reference sequence). The CDR3 totals 14 residues. The CDR3 DNA reads as TGTGCCAGTAGTATAGATTCCCCAAACACTGAAGCTTTCTTT. Translation: CASSIDSPNTEAFF.

This chain links TRBV6-1 with TRBJ1-4; TRBD1 agrees at 10 bases. From germline, CDR1 is MNHNS and CDR2 SASEGT. The CDR3 consists of 19 residues. The ends lost 4 bases at V and 2 bases at J; junction bases unmatched: 13. DNA for the CDR3: TGTGCCAGCAGTGGACTTGGGACAGGGGCCGCATCCACTAATGAAAAACTGTTTTTT. Amino acids: CASSGLGTGAASTNEKLFF.

The chain couples TRBV5-8 to TRBJ1-2, with a tentative D call TRBD1 (6 bases). Germline CDR1 is SGHTS and CDR2 is YDEGEE. Trimming removed 6 bases at V and 6 bases at J, with 18 bases between. The CDR3 sequence is 14 residues long. As DNA, the CDR3 is TGTGCCAGCACCATGGGTACAGGGAGCGATGGCTACACCTTC. This gives the protein CASTMGTGSDGYTF.

This clone was seen a single time. For the CDR3, the DNA is TGTGCCAGCATGAGGGATTCAGATACGCAGTATTTT. It encodes CASMRDSDTQYF. The chain is built from TRBV12-3 or TRBV12-4 and TRBJ2-3; TRBD2 might be the D (5 bases). This CDR3 comprises 12 residues. The germline V and J ends were trimmed by 7 bases and 4 bases, with 9 bases remaining between them.

This chain joins TRBV6-2 or TRBV6-3 and TRBJ1-5; D not certain. The length of the CDR3 is 15 residues. Trimming cost V 0 bases and J 0 bases, with 6 bases left between them. Germline V gene sequence: CDR1 MNHEY, CDR2 SVGEGT. The CDR3 DNA follows: TGTGCCAGCAGTTACTCTCGGGGTAGCAATCAGCCCCAGCATTTT. Amino acid sequence: CASSYSRGSNQPQHF.

V is TRBV4-3 and J is TRBJ1-5; tentative D call: TRBD1 (5 bases). The CDR3 is made up of 16 amino acids. Trimming removed 0 bases at V and 4 bases at J, with 13 bases between. Germline CDR1 and CDR2: LGHNA and YSLEER. The CDR3 bases are TGCGCCAGCAGCCAAGATCAGGGCAGGGTTAATCAGCCCCAGCATTTT. Amino acids: CASSQDQGRVNQPQHF.

This chain uses TRBV10-2 with TRBJ1-5, with 9 nucleotides matching TRBD1. CDR1 WSHSY and CDR2 SAAADI come from the germline V gene. J was trimmed by 5 bases and V by 6 bases; bases with no gene match: 8. This CDR3 is built from 15 residues. The CDR3 bases are TGCGCCAGCAGGGACAGGGGATATGAGGATCAGCCCCAGCATTTT. This translates into CASRDRGYEDQPQHF.

The chain is built from TRBV24-1 and TRBJ1-1, with D possibly being TRBD1 (6 bases). The CDR3 has 14 amino acids. The V end lost 8 bases, the J end lost 3 bases, and 15 bases lay between the germline ends. Looked up from germline, CDR1 is KGHDR and CDR2 is SFDVKD. CDR3 sequence reads: CATTRAGAYTEAFF. The CDR3, as DNA: TGTGCCACCACGCGCGCAGGGGCCTACACTGAAGCTTTCTTT.

The chain uses TRBV2 and TRBJ1-1; weak D call: TRBD1 (6 bases). This CDR3 is built from 13 residues. The V gene's germline CDR1 is SNHLY and CDR2 FYNNEI. V was pared by 6 bases and J by 10 bases, with 18 bases between. The CDR3 nucleotides are TGTGCCAGCAGGGATCAGGGGCTCCGTGGAGCTTTCTTT. It specifies CASRDQGLRGAFF.

The chain has TRBV18 and TRBJ1-1; no clear D gene. Germline loops: CDR1 KGHSH, CDR2 LQKENI. With 3 bases removed from V and 0 bases from J, the gap between germline ends came to 11 bases. The CDR3 consists of 15 residues. The chain's CDR3 is CASSPRHLVNTEAFF. As DNA, the CDR3 is TGTGCCAGCTCACCCAGGCATTTGGTGAACACTGAAGCTTTCTTT.

The rearrangement joins TRBV6-5 to TRBJ1-3; 7 nucleotides agree with TRBD1. This CDR3 comprises 14 residues. The V segment lost 2 bases and the J segment 4 bases; nucleotides outside the gene matches: 2. Looked up from germline, CDR1 is MNHEY and CDR2 is SVGAGI. CDR3 sequence: CASSYGTDGNTIYF. Here the CDR3 DNA reads TGTGCCAGCAGTTACGGGACAGACGGAAACACCATATATTTT.

The chain carries TRBV5-1 and TRBJ2-7; possible D gene TRBD2, 6 bases. Trimming cost V 3 bases and J 0 bases, with 16 bases left between them. The CDR3 sequence is 16 residues long. Germline lookup yields CDR1 SGHRS and CDR2 YFSETQ. The CDR3, as DNA: TGCGCCAGCAGCTATGGCCTACGGGACTTCTCCTACGAGCAGTACTTC. Its translation is CASSYGLRDFSYEQYF. The whole variable domain, remainder taken from reference TRBV5-1 and TRBJ2-7, is KAGVTQTPRYLIKTRGQQVTLSCSPISGHRSVSWYQQTPGQGLQFLFEYFSETQRNKGNFPGRFSGRQFSNSRSEMNVSTLELGDSALYLCASSYGLRDFSYEQYFGPGTRLTVT.

This clone was picked up a small number of times. CDR3 residues: CASSQGQGDQPQHF. The CDR3 DNA is TGTGCCAGCAGCCAAGGACAGGGGGACCAGCCCCAGCATTTT. The V gene is TRBV7-6, the J gene TRBJ1-5, with 10 bases lining up with TRBD1. Germline V gives CDR1 SGHVS, CDR2 FNYEAQ. V lost 5 bases and J lost 7; bases outside the gene matches: 5. The CDR3 runs 14 residues.

The J gene is TRBJ1-1, the V gene TRBV5-1, with a tentative D call TRBD1 (6 bases). The CDR3 has 13 amino acids. Germline loops: CDR1 SGHRS, CDR2 YFSETQ. Between the trimmed V and J ends, which lost 4 bases and 8 bases, there was a span of 15 bases. This CDR3 is CASSVRQATEAFF. The DNA for the CDR3 is TGCGCCAGCAGCGTAAGACAGGCTACGGAAGCTTTCTTT.

The table lists this clone with a few counts. The chain is built from TRBV21-1 and TRBJ1-1; TRBD1 was called by the table and not checked on the DNA. TRBV21-1 is a pseudogene locus. The CDR3 is 18 residues long. The CDR3, as DNA: TGTGCCAGCAGCACCGACAGGGGGAGTAAAACCGTGCGGACTGAAGCTTTCTTT. Its translation is CASSTDRGSKTVRTEAFF.

The chain employs TRBV24-1 and TRBJ2-2; the match to TRBD1 covers 8 bases. This CDR3 is built from 15 residues. Germline-derived CDR1 and CDR2 are KGHDR and SFDVKD. Germline trimming cut 3 bases from V and 3 bases from J; bases unmatched to any gene: 2. CDR3 region: CATSDLTGDTGELFF. The CDR3 nucleotides are TGTGCCACCAGTGATCTGACAGGGGACACCGGGGAGCTGTTTTTT.

V gene TRBV11-2 combines with J gene TRBJ1-2; D perhaps matches TRBD1 (6 bases). CDR3 length: 14 residues. Between the trimmed V and J ends, which lost 6 bases and 4 bases, there was a span of 15 bases. In germline, CDR1 is SGHAT, CDR2 FQNNGV. The CDR3 region is CASSKPGQSYGYTF. CDR3 nucleotides: TGTGCCAGCAGTAAACCAGGACAGAGCTATGGCTACACCTTC.

This chain connects TRBV2 to TRBJ1-6, with 10 bases identical to TRBD1. The germline CDR1 and CDR2 sequences are SNHLY and FYNNEI. This CDR3 contains 15 residues. Losses at the gene ends were 6 bases for V and 6 bases for J; bases not matched to a gene: 5. The CDR3 DNA sequence: TGTGCCAGCAGGGGACAGGGGCGGGTTAATTCACCCCTCCACTTT. It translates to CASRGQGRVNSPLHF.

The chain has TRBV4-1 and TRBJ2-5; 9 bases map to TRBD1. V shed 3 bases, J shed 4 bases, and the junction held 6 bases outside the gene matches. The CDR3 extends over 15 amino acids. CDR1 is MGHRA and CDR2 is YSYEKL in the germline V gene. CDR3 loop: CASSQQLDRGETQYF. CDR3 DNA: TGCGCCAGCAGCCAGCAGCTGGACAGGGGAGAGACCCAGTACTTC.

The rearrangement joins TRBV6-2 or TRBV6-3 to TRBJ1-5; no clear D. Germline CDR1 and CDR2: MNHEY and SVGEGT. The V gene lost 6 bases and the J gene lost 6 bases, with 15 bases spanning the gap. The CDR3 length is 14 residues. CDR3 DNA sequence: TGTGCCAGCAGCCCCGCGGCGGGAATTCAGCCCCAGCATTTT. Translating gives CASSPAAGIQPQHF.

This chain connects TRBV9 to TRBJ1-2; 8 bases map to TRBD1. CDR1 and CDR2 from the germline V gene are SGDLS and YYNGEE. The CDR3 sequence is 13 residues long. The J segment lost 6 bases and the V segment lost 8 bases, leaving 9 bases of the junction unmatched. The CDR3 is CASQDREFNGYTF. As DNA, the CDR3 is TGTGCCAGTCAGGACAGGGAATTCAATGGCTACACCTTC.

This sequence joins TRBV7-7 and TRBJ2-7; maybe TRBD1 (5 bases). Deletions cut 2 bases from V and 6 bases from J, with 17 bases between. This CDR3 has 15 amino acids. The V gene's germline CDR1 is SSHAT and CDR2 FNYEAQ (reference sequence). DNA of the CDR3: TGTGCCAGCAGCTTACACCCCAACCGCGACAGCGAGCAGTACTTC. Residues: CASSLHPNRDSEQYF.

The chain joins TRBV24-1 to TRBJ1-5; no reliable D call. Germline V lookup: CDR1 KGHDR, CDR2 SFDVKD. The length of the CDR3 is 14 residues. V lost 1 base, J lost 5 bases, and 8 bases lay in between. Here the CDR3 reads CATSDLWSDQPQHF. The CDR3 DNA reads as TGTGCCACCAGTGATTTATGGTCGGATCAGCCCCAGCATTTT.

The chain employs TRBV4-2 and TRBJ1-1; D ambiguous. The CDR3 is made up of 16 amino acids. V dropped 3 bases and J dropped 3 bases, with 17 bases sitting between them. Germline values: CDR1 LGHNA, CDR2 YNFKEQ. The CDR3 coding sequence is TGTGCCAGCAGCCAGGTGCCCGGGAAGAAATACACTGAAGCTTTCTTT. Its translation is CASSQVPGKKYTEAFF.